A single sample gave rise to the 25 T cell receptor beta chains below, sequenced in a study of blood T cell repertoires in COVID-19. Only in-frame clones appear in the TCRdb table, and some are missing; sequencing was by immunoSEQ multiplex PCR. The table records more than 300,000 clones, 87% of them present only once. Sequences were obtained from PBMCs or T cells enriched from blood (not recorded which). The receptor source for this set is a woman aged 25 to 39 who had recovered from COVID-19.

The V gene is TRBV6-5, the J gene TRBJ1-1; 7 nucleotides agree with TRBD1. Germline-derived CDR1 and CDR2 are MNHEY and SVGAGI. CDR3 size: 13 residues. The ends lost 10 bases at V and 1 base at J; junction bases unmatched: 6. The CDR3 coding sequence is TGTGCCACAACACAGGGGTGGAACACTGAAGCTTTCTTT. It translates to CATTQGWNTEAFF.

V usage is TRBV7-9 and J usage is TRBJ1-3; D is unclear. CDR3 length equals 19 residues. Trimming stripped 2 bases from V and 0 bases from J, with 20 bases between. Germline V gene data show CDR1 as SEHNR and CDR2 as FQNEAQ (reference sequence). CDR3 residues: CASSLLGASRGISGNTIYF. The DNA for the CDR3 is TGTGCCAGCAGCTTATTAGGAGCGTCAAGAGGGATCTCTGGAAACACCATATATTTT.

The chain employs TRBV5-5 and TRBJ2-1, with D maybe TRBD1 (6 bases). The CDR3 is made up of 15 amino acids. Trimming cost V 0 bases and J 0 bases, with 7 bases left between them. In germline, CDR1 is SGHKS, CDR2 YYEKEE (reference sequence). The DNA of the CDR3 is TGTGCCAGCAGCTTGGGGACAGTCTCCTACAATGAGCAGTTCTTC. Residues: CASSLGTVSYNEQFF.

The rearrangement joins TRBV30 to TRBJ1-2, with TRBD1 matching 8 bases. Germline CDR1 and CDR2: GTSNPN and SVGIG (reference sequence). Unmatched junction bases numbered 9, after V lost 3 bases and J lost 3 bases. The CDR3 runs 15 residues. CDR3 nucleotides: TGTGCCTGGAGCGCCCACGGACAGGGCGACTATGGCTACACCTTC. Its translation is CAWSAHGQGDYGYTF.

This clone appeared once. The chain links TRBV3-1 (or the pseudogene TRBV3-2) to TRBJ2-5; 8 bases fit TRBD2. The CDR3 is made up of 15 amino acids. V was pared by 4 bases and J by 0 bases, with 4 bases of the junction left unmatched. The germline V gene has CDR1 LGHDT and CDR2 YNNKEL (reference sequence). The CDR3: CASSRSGEYQETQYF. The CDR3 DNA sequence: TGTGCCAGCAGCCGTAGCGGGGAGTACCAAGAGACCCAGTACTTC.

The CDR3 coding sequence is TGTGCCAGCAGGGCAAGGACAGGATTAATCTATGGCTACACCTTC. Translated, it gives CASRARTGLIYGYTF. V is TRBV6-5 and J is TRBJ1-2; 7 positions agree with TRBD1. The junction had 11 bases not matched to a gene; V was cut back by 6 bases and J by 4 bases. The CDR3 totals 15 residues. Germline V gene sequence: CDR1 MNHEY, CDR2 SVGAGI.

This clone was observed once. The V gene is TRBV2, the J gene TRBJ2-5, with 9 bases aligning to TRBD1. This CDR3 has 14 residues. V shed 5 bases and J 1 base; nucleotides not matched to a gene: 2. The germline V gene encodes CDR1 SNHLY and CDR2 FYNNEI. CDR3 sequence reads: CASSRTGVQETQYF. CDR3 nucleotides: TGTGCCAGCAGTCGGACAGGGGTCCAAGAGACCCAGTACTTC.

The V and J genes are TRBV7-9 and TRBJ1-6; 7 bases are a match to TRBD1. CDR1 is SEHNR, CDR2 FQNEAQ, per germline (reference sequence). Germline trimming cut 6 bases from V and 4 bases from J; bases unmatched to any gene: 3. The CDR3 length is 14 residues. The CDR3 is CASSSGGYNSPLHF. In nucleotides, the CDR3 is TGTGCCAGCAGTTCAGGGGGTTATAATTCACCCCTCCACTTT.

CDR3 in DNA: TGTGCCAGCAGCTTAGCGCTGACAGGGGGGTCAGAGACCCAGTACTTC. It is translated as CASSLALTGGSETQYF. The chain uses TRBV7-8 and TRBJ2-5, with TRBD1 identical over 9 bases. Germline V gene sequence: CDR1 SGHVS, CDR2 FQNEAQ. Unmatched junction bases numbered 6, after V lost 0 bases and J lost 4 bases. CDR3 length: 16 amino acids.

V is TRBV11-1 and J is TRBJ1-6, with 7 bases lining up with TRBD1. The length of the CDR3 is 14 residues. CDR1 is SGHAT and CDR2 is FQDESV in the germline V gene (reference sequence). V trimming: 5 bases; J trimming: 8 bases; junction bases outside the gene matches: 6. CDR3 sequence (DNA): TGTGCCAGCAGCCGTGGAGACAGGGATTCACCCCTCCACTTT. Encoded protein: CASSRGDRDSPLHF.

The J gene is TRBJ2-5, the V gene TRBV5-4, with 7 bases matching TRBD2. The CDR3 is 16 residues long. Germline assignment: CDR1 SGHNT and CDR2 YYREEE (reference sequence). Trimming took 5 bases from V and 3 from J; bases not matched to a gene: 13. CDR3 nucleotide sequence: TGTGCCAGCAGTCGAGGCGGGGGAGTACGAGAAGAGACCCAGTACTTC. Protein sequence: CASSRGGGVREETQYF.

J is TRBJ1-1 and V is TRBV29-1, with D possibly TRBD1 on 6 matching bases. From germline, CDR1 is SQVTM and CDR2 ANQGSEA. The V and J ends lost 6 bases and 1 base respectively, with 15 bases between them. This CDR3 is built from 14 residues. CDR3 in DNA: TGCAGCGTGGGGGCCGGGACGGAGAACACTGAAGCTTTCTTT. It specifies CSVGAGTENTEAFF.

The chain has TRBV30 and TRBJ2-5, with 8 bases aligning to TRBD1. Germline values: CDR1 GTSNPN, CDR2 SVGIG (reference sequence). V lost 7 bases to trimming and J lost 3 bases; unmatched junction nucleotides: 7. The CDR3 spans 13 residues. CDR3 nucleotide sequence: TGTGCCTTCAAAACAGGGGGTAAAGAGACCCAGTACTTC. It encodes CAFKTGGKETQYF. The full variable domain, completed using reference TRBV30 and TRBJ2-5, is SQTIHQWPATLVQPVGSPLSLECTVEGTSNPNLYWYRQAAGRGLQLLFYSVGIGQISSEVPQNLSASRPQDRQFILSSKKLLLSDSGFYLCAFKTGGKETQYFGPGTRLLVL.

The table lists this clone with a count of one. CDR3 in amino acids: CASSLAGRGSPLHF. The CDR3 DNA reads TGCGCCAGCAGCTTGGCCGGCAGGGGTTCACCCCTCCACTTT. V gene TRBV5-1 combines with J gene TRBJ1-6; perhaps TRBD1 as D (6 bases). This CDR3 has 14 residues. The germline V gene encodes CDR1 SGHRS and CDR2 YFSETQ. V lost 0 bases to trimming and J lost 9 bases, with 10 bases between them.

V usage is TRBV5-4 and J usage is TRBJ2-1; 14 nucleotides align to TRBD2. The CDR3 sequence is 16 residues long. Trimming took 3 bases from V and 9 from J; bases not matched to a gene: 8. Germline V gives CDR1 SGHNT, CDR2 YYREEE (reference sequence). CDR3 bases: TGTGCCAGCAGCTCAGAGGGACTAGCGGGGGTGCTTGAGCAGTTCTTC. Protein: CASSSEGLAGVLEQFF.

The J gene is TRBJ1-2, the V gene TRBV5-1; 7 positions agree with TRBD1. CDR1 is SGHRS, CDR2 YFSETQ, per germline. V trimming: 0 bases; J trimming: 6 bases; junction bases outside the gene matches: 8. This CDR3 is 15 amino acids long. CDR3 protein: CASSLGFRGEDGYTF. Written as DNA, the CDR3 is TGCGCCAGCAGCTTGGGATTCAGGGGGGAGGATGGCTACACCTTC.

The rearrangement uses TRBV5-1 and TRBJ2-1; TRBD2 matches at 12 bases. The CDR3 is made up of 14 amino acids. V shed 4 bases and J 10 bases; nucleotides not matched to a gene: 6. Germline V lookup: CDR1 SGHRS, CDR2 YFSETQ. CDR3: CASSPGLAGNEQFF. The DNA for the CDR3 is TGCGCCAGCAGCCCAGGACTAGCGGGGAACGAGCAGTTCTTC. Using reference TRBV5-1 and TRBJ2-1 for the parts outside the CDR3, the full variable domain is KAGVTQTPRYLIKTRGQQVTLSCSPISGHRSVSWYQQTPGQGLQFLFEYFSETQRNKGNFPGRFSGRQFSNSRSEMNVSTLELGDSALYLCASSPGLAGNEQFFGPGTRLTVL.

This clone was seen only a few times. V gene TRBV9 combines with J gene TRBJ2-3; weak D call: TRBD1 (6 bases). CDR3 length: 15 residues. V was shortened by 3 bases and J by 3 bases, with 14 bases between the two germline ends. Per germline, CDR1 SGDLS and CDR2 YYNGEE. Here the CDR3 DNA reads TGTGCCAGCAGCGACCGGACAGAGAGGACAGATACGCAGTATTTT. Amino acid sequence: CASSDRTERTDTQYF.

The chain combines TRBV6-1 with TRBJ1-1, with D possibly TRBD1 on 6 matching bases. The CDR3 spans 16 residues. V was pared by 2 bases and J by 6 bases, with 19 bases between. The germline V gene encodes CDR1 MNHNS and CDR2 SASEGT. CDR3 residues: CASSERGGPPIAEAFF. As DNA, the CDR3 is TGTGCCAGCAGTGAAAGGGGGGGGCCTCCAATAGCTGAAGCTTTCTTT.

This sequence joins TRBV11-1 and TRBJ1-2, with D perhaps TRBD1 (6 bases). Germline values: CDR1 SGHAT, CDR2 FQDESV (reference sequence). With 4 bases removed from V and 6 bases from J, the gap between germline ends came to 15 bases. This CDR3 region has 14 residues. CDR3 residues: CASSSAGTYDGYTF. Here the CDR3 DNA reads TGTGCCAGCAGCTCTGCTGGGACATATGATGGCTACACCTTC.

This sequence joins TRBV7-9 and TRBJ1-2, with D tentatively TRBD1 (5 bases). V shed 1 base and J shed 8 bases, with 14 bases lying between them. CDR1 and CDR2 from the germline V gene are SEHNR and FQNEAQ (reference sequence). The CDR3 covers 14 residues. This CDR3 is CASSLGGESSGYTF. In nucleotides, the CDR3 is TGTGCCAGCAGCTTAGGGGGGGAGTCTTCCGGCTACACCTTC.

This clone came up a few times. The chain uses TRBV19 and TRBJ1-2; 8 bases map to TRBD1. Germline V CDR1 and CDR2: LNHDA, SQIVND (reference sequence). Trimming cost V 3 bases and J 8 bases; bases outside gene matches: 8. This CDR3 has 14 residues. The CDR3, as DNA: TGTGCCAGTAGTATGACAGGGGACTTCGGGGGCTACACCTTC. Its protein is CASSMTGDFGGYTF.

The rearrangement joins TRBV9 to TRBJ2-1; 8 bases are a match to TRBD2. V lost 4 bases to trimming and J lost 0 bases; unmatched junction nucleotides: 12. Germline assignment: CDR1 SGDLS and CDR2 YYNGEE. CDR3 length equals 18 residues. The CDR3 DNA follows: TGTGCCAGCAGCTCGCAGACGAGCGGGGGACCCTCCTACAATGAGCAGTTCTTC. It is translated as CASSSQTSGGPSYNEQFF.

V gene TRBV27 combines with J gene TRBJ2-7; D is possibly TRBD1 (6 bases). Trimming stripped 2 bases from V and 3 bases from J, with 11 bases between. The CDR3 runs to 14 residues. From germline, CDR1 is MNHEY and CDR2 SMNVEV (reference sequence). The CDR3 spells CASSLRLDSYEQYF. CDR3 sequence (DNA): TGTGCCAGCAGTTTAAGGTTGGACAGCTACGAGCAGTACTTC.

Turning to this clone: One end of the junction fails to match germline, which may point to a read error. The chain couples TRBV12-3 or TRBV12-4 to TRBJ1-2; D is possibly TRBD1 (5 bases). This CDR3 contains 13 residues. This chain's CDR3 is CASSLGSGYGYTF. The DNA of the CDR3 is TGTGCCAGCAGCTTAGGGTCAGGGTATGGCTACACCTTC.